This entry lists 20 T cell receptor beta chains sequenced from one sample in a study of T cell responses to AZD1222 COVID-19 vaccine. Sequencing used immunoSEQ multiplex PCR; TCRdb keeps in-frame clones, though not all of them. Of 140,000 to 150,000 clones listed, 92% are singletons. The specimen was peripheral blood, collected 28 days after the second AZD1222 dose. The receptors here all came from an adult who received the AZD1222 COVID-19 vaccine.

The gene calls are TRBV30 and TRBJ2-1; 7 bases align to TRBD2. Germline values: CDR1 GTSNPN, CDR2 SVGIG (reference sequence). This CDR3 comprises 16 residues. Trimming cost V 0 bases and J 1 base; bases outside gene matches: 6. CDR3 nucleotides: TGTGCCTGGAGTGTAAAGCGGGGACTATCCTACAATGAGCAGTTCTTC. As protein: CAWSVKRGLSYNEQFF.

This clone was found a few times. The chain joins TRBV3-1 (or the pseudogene TRBV3-2) to TRBJ1-6, with unresolved D. Germline V gene sequence: CDR1 LGHDT, CDR2 YNNKEL (reference sequence). The V end lost 1 base, the J end lost 7 bases, and 5 bases lay between the germline ends. CDR3 length equals 13 residues. Here the CDR3 reads CASSQAGNSPLHF. CDR3 nucleotide sequence: TGTGCCAGCAGCCAAGCTGGGAATTCACCCCTCCACTTT.

This clone was found once. The chain recombines TRBV14 with TRBJ2-5, with unresolved D. The V end lost 2 bases, the J end lost 5 bases, and 12 bases lay between the germline ends. CDR1 SGHDN and CDR2 FVKESK come from the germline V gene. The CDR3 spans 14 residues. The CDR3 bases are TGTGCCAGCAGCCAACGAACTCTAGGGGAGACCCAGTACTTC. As protein: CASSQRTLGETQYF.

J is TRBJ2-2 and V is TRBV7-2, with 7 bases lining up with TRBD1. J lost 6 bases, V lost 2 bases, and 6 bases had no gene match. The germline V gene encodes CDR1 SGHTA and CDR2 FQGNSA. The CDR3 contains 15 residues. For the CDR3, the DNA is TGTGCCAGCAGCTTAATGACAGGGTTGGCCGGGGAGCTGTTTTTT. This codes for CASSLMTGLAGELFF.

This chain links TRBV18 with TRBJ2-2, with D possibly matching TRBD1 (6 bases). The V end was cut by 0 bases, the J end by 7 bases, with 12 bases between. The CDR3 is 15 amino acids. Germline V CDR1 and CDR2: KGHSH, LQKENI. DNA of the CDR3: TGTGCCAGCTCACCACCGGTAACAGGGATCGGGGAGCTGTTTTTT. Translating gives CASSPPVTGIGELFF.

This sequence joins TRBV6-2 or TRBV6-3 and TRBJ2-7, with 10 bases fitting TRBD2. V lost 6 bases, J lost 1 base, and 9 bases stayed unmatched. Germline V gives CDR1 MNHEY, CDR2 SVGEGT. The CDR3 covers 16 residues. The CDR3 reads CASSQHSGRDSYEQYF. The CDR3 DNA is TGTGCCAGCAGCCAGCACAGCGGGAGGGATTCCTACGAGCAGTACTTC.

This chain connects TRBV3-1 (or the pseudogene TRBV3-2) to TRBJ2-7, with D maybe TRBD1 (6 bases). V lost 1 base, J lost 4 bases, and 14 bases lay in between. The CDR3 sequence is 15 residues long. Germline V lookup: CDR1 LGHDT, CDR2 YNNKEL (reference sequence). CDR3 in amino acids: CASSQASRGPYEQYF. The CDR3 DNA follows: TGTGCCAGCAGCCAAGCCTCCAGGGGCCCTTACGAGCAGTACTTC.

The V and J genes are TRBV7-3 and TRBJ2-2, with D perhaps assigned TRBD1 or TRBD2 (5 bases each). Germline V gene lookup returns CDR1 SGHTA and CDR2 FQGTGA. The CDR3 is 15 amino acids. Trimming took 0 bases from V and 3 from J, leaving 8 bases between them. CDR3 nucleotide sequence: TGTGCCAGCAGCTTAACCCGGGGCGACACCGGGGAGCTGTTTTTT. It encodes CASSLTRGDTGELFF.

This chain joins TRBV21-1 and TRBJ1-5; TRBD1, the table's D call, was not compared with the DNA. TRBV21-1 is labeled a pseudogene. The CDR3 totals 16 residues. This CDR3 reads CASSKGQGDSNQPQHF. CDR3 coding DNA: TGTGCCAGCAGCAAAGGGCAGGGGGATAGCAATCAGCCCCAGCATTTT.

The DNA for the CDR3 is TGTGCCAGCAGCCCAAAGGGGGCCATCACCGGGGAGCTGTTTTTT. This gives the protein CASSPKGAITGELFF. The chain couples TRBV7-9 to TRBJ2-2; 7 bases are a match to TRBD1. CDR1 is SEHNR, CDR2 FQNEAQ, per germline (reference sequence). Losses at the gene ends were 5 bases for V and 4 bases for J; bases not matched to a gene: 7. The CDR3 contains 15 residues.

The gene calls are TRBV28 and TRBJ2-3; 8 nucleotides line up with TRBD2. The CDR3 extends over 16 amino acids. V shed 1 base and J 4 bases; nucleotides not matched to a gene: 7. The germline V gene has CDR1 MDHEN and CDR2 SYDVKM. The CDR3 sequence: CASSLFRAGGADTQYF. CDR3 DNA: TGTGCCAGCAGTTTATTTAGGGCGGGAGGCGCAGATACGCAGTATTTT.

V is TRBV7-9 and J is TRBJ1-2; D perhaps matches TRBD1 (6 bases). Trimming pared 10 bases from V and 10 bases from J, leaving 22 bases between. This CDR3 has 13 residues. Germline V lookup: CDR1 SEHNR, CDR2 FQNEAQ (reference sequence). CDR3 nucleotide sequence: TGTGCCACCACACGGGGGACACCGGACGACTACACCTTC. This gives the protein CATTRGTPDDYTF.

The V call is TRBV7-2, the J call TRBJ2-1; 9 bases align to TRBD1. Germline-derived CDR1 and CDR2 are SGHTA and FQGNSA. There are 14 residues in the CDR3. V was pared by 4 bases and J by 6 bases, with 4 bases of the junction left unmatched. The CDR3 sequence: CASSSQGAGNEQFF. The CDR3 DNA sequence: TGTGCCAGCAGCTCACAGGGGGCGGGCAATGAGCAGTTCTTC.

The chain joins TRBV5-1 to TRBJ1-6; no definite D call. The CDR3 has 15 residues. V lost 0 bases, J lost 13 bases, and 17 bases lay in between. Germline V gene data show CDR1 as SGHRS and CDR2 as YFSETQ. This chain's CDR3 is CASSLGNNDAIPLHF. Written as DNA, the CDR3 is TGCGCCAGCAGCTTGGGGAACAACGACGCGATTCCCCTCCACTTT.

The V gene is TRBV11-2, the J gene TRBJ2-6; possible D gene TRBD1, 6 bases. The CDR3 runs to 13 residues. The V and J ends lost 5 bases and 9 bases respectively, with 11 bases between them. Germline-derived CDR1 and CDR2 are SGHAT and FQNNGV. The CDR3 spells CASSRGQNNVLTF. The CDR3 DNA reads TGTGCCAGCAGCCGTGGACAGAACAACGTCCTGACTTTC.

The rearrangement joins TRBV10-3 to TRBJ1-4; maybe TRBD1 (6 bases). Trimming took off 6 bases at V and 3 bases at J, with 14 bases between the two ends. The CDR3 spans 15 residues. From germline, CDR1 is ENHRY and CDR2 SYGVKD. CDR3 sequence (DNA): TGTGCCATCAGCCCCGGGGGGCACTCTAATGAAAAACTGTTTTTT. Residues: CAISPGGHSNEKLFF.

The chain employs TRBV6-6 and TRBJ2-3; 9 bases fit TRBD2. Per the germline V gene, CDR1 is MNHNY and CDR2 is SVGAGI (reference sequence). The CDR3 runs to 16 residues. The trim removed 2 bases at V and 6 bases at J, leaving 9 bases unmatched. CDR3 sequence reads: CASSYLVGSGGDTQYF. The CDR3 DNA is TGTGCCAGCAGTTACCTCGTGGGTAGCGGGGGTGATACGCAGTATTTT.

The chain couples TRBV11-1 to TRBJ1-2, with 9 bases fitting TRBD1. The V gene end was trimmed by 3 bases and the J gene end by 3 bases; junction bases not matched to a gene: 5. Germline CDR1 and CDR2: SGHAT and FQDESV (reference sequence). There are 15 residues in the CDR3. Here the CDR3 reads CASSLGQGNDYGYTF. The DNA of the CDR3 is TGTGCCAGCAGCTTGGGACAGGGAAACGACTATGGCTACACCTTC. Full variable domain (remainder filled in from reference TRBV11-1 and TRBJ1-2): EAEVAQSPRYKITEKSQAVAFWCDPISGHATLYWYRQILGQGPELLVQFQDESVVDDSQLPKDRFSAERLKGVDSTLKIQPAELGDSAMYLCASSLGQGNDYGYTFGSGTRLTVV.

This chain links TRBV19 with TRBJ2-7; TRBD1 aligns across 11 bases. Losses at the gene ends were 3 bases for V and 3 bases for J; bases not matched to a gene: 4. CDR1 and CDR2 (germline): LNHDA, SQIVND (reference sequence). The CDR3 sequence is 15 residues long. CDR3 coding DNA: TGTGCCAGTAGTATGGGGACAGGGGGGAGCTACGAGCAGTACTTC. Translating gives CASSMGTGGSYEQYF.

This clone was seen just once. For the CDR3, the DNA is TGTGCCAGCAGGACAGGTCTAATGCATGGCTACACCTTC. Translation gives CASRTGLMHGYTF. The chain recombines TRBV28 with TRBJ1-2, with a weak D call TRBD1 (6 bases). Trimming left V 6 bases short and J 6 bases short, with 14 bases between. Germline CDR1 and CDR2: MDHEN and SYDVKM. The CDR3 contains 13 residues.